This T cell receptor (beta chain) was identified during a study of blood T cells in healthy people across ages. This CDR3 comprises 14 residues. Germline assignment: CDR1 LNHDA and CDR2 SQIVND (reference sequence). With 3 bases removed from V and 8 bases from J, the gap between germline ends came to 14 bases. As for this clonotype: Antigen specificity is unknown.

Study-wide points: Naive and antigen-experienced cells were not separated, limiting conclusive comparison.

Primers used in a second PCR of about 7 to 12 cycles were a sample-barcoded 5' primer and a J-beta primer mix. TCRdb ran MiXCR on the 5' RACE reads and lists one entry per CDR3 protein. The sample consists of around 1,700,000 distinct CDR3 sequences, over 25% of them appearing once. This sequence joins TRBV19 and TRBJ2-1; D is ambiguous. The sample consisted of blood. This receptor was obtained from a woman aged 30 to 39 in good health. In nucleotides, the CDR3 is TGTGCCAGTAGTATGGTGGCTAGTTCCCATGAGCAGTTCTTC. Translating it yields CASSMVASSHEQFF.